The text below deals with one T cell receptor (beta chain). The antigen is not known. Germline V lookup: CDR1 SGHDN, CDR2 FVKESK. V was pared by 3 bases and J by 12 bases, with 15 bases of the junction left unmatched. The CDR3 consists of 16 residues. This entry comes from a study of T-cell reconstitution after alpha-beta-depleted transplantation in children. Study findings and constraints: Fresh T-cell production supplied most of the T-cell counts and diversity seen one year after transplant.

Preparing the TCRbeta library involved the use of unique molecular identifiers. TCRdb independently ran MiXCR on the PCR reads; one entry per CDR3 protein. Of some 310,000 distinct CDR3 sequences listed, roughly 21% are singletons. The sequence derives from a male patient between 5 and 17 years old who had a stem cell transplant for acute lymphoblastic leukemia, so the T cells may come from the graft donor. The input for sequencing was PBMCs, mostly from graft donor cells, taken 180 days after TCRalphabeta/CD19-depleted stem cell transplant. This chain connects TRBV14 to TRBJ2-1, with 9 bases identical to TRBD2. This CDR3 reads CASSHSPSGTTGRQFF. The CDR3 DNA reads TGTGCCAGCAGCCATTCCCCTAGCGGGACCACGGGGAGGCAGTTCTTC. Supplemented by reference TRBV14 and TRBJ2-1, the full variable domain reads EAGVTQFPSHSVIEKGQTVTLRCDPISGHDNLYWYRRVMGKEIKFLLHFVKESKQDESGMPNNRFLAERTGGTYSTLKVQPAELEDSGVYFCASSHSPSGTTGRQFFGPGTRLTVL.